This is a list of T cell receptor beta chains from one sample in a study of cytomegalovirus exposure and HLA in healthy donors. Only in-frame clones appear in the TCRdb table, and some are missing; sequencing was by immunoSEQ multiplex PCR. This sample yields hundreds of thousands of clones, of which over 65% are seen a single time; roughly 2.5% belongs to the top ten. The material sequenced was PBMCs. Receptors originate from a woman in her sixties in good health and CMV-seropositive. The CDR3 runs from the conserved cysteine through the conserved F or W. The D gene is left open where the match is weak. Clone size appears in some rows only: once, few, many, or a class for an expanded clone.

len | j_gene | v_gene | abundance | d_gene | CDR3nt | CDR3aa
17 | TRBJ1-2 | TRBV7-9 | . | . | TGTGCCAGCAGCTTAGGAGAAACAGGGCGGGTATACTATGGCTACACCTTC | CASSLGETGRVYYGYTF
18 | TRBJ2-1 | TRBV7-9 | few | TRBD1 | TGTGCCAGCAGCCCCCCTTTCCGTTATACAGGGGTCTACAATGAGCAGTTCTTC | CASSPPFRYTGVYNEQFF
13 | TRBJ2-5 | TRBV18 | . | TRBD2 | TGTGCCAGCTCCGGGGGGGAACAAGAGACCCAGTACTTC | CASSGGEQETQYF
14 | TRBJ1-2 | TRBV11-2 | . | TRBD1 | TGTGCCAGCAGCTCCGGGGACAGCCTCTATGGCTACACCTTC | CASSSGDSLYGYTF
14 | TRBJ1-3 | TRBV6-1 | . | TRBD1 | TGTGCCAGCCACGGGACAGGCTCTGGAAACACCATATATTTT | CASHGTGSGNTIYF
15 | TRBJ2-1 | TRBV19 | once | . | TGTGCCAGTAGTTGGATGGGGACGGACTATAATGAGCAGTTCTTC | CASSWMGTDYNEQFF
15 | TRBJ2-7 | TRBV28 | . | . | TGTGCCAGCAGCGCCTTGGGACTGGGGGCCTACGAGCAGTACTTC | CASSALGLGAYEQYF
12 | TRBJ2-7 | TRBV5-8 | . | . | TGTGCCAGCAGCTTGCGCGGATACGAGCAGTACTTC | CASSLRGYEQYF
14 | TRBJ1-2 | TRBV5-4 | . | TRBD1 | TGTGCCAGCAGCTACAGGGGAGCTAACTATGGCTACACCTTC | CASSYRGANYGYTF
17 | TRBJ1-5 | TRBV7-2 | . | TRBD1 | TGTGCCAGCAGCTTATCTTGGACAGGGTTAGGCAATCAGCCCCAGCATTTT | CASSLSWTGLGNQPQHF
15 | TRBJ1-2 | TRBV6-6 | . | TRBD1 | TGTGCCAGCAGTCCCTGGACAGGGGAACATCATGGCTACACCTTC | CASSPWTGEHHGYTF
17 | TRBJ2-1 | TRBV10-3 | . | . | TGTGCCATCAGTGAGTCGAAGGCAGAGGGAAGGGTAAATGAGCAGTTCTTC | CAISESKAEGRVNEQFF
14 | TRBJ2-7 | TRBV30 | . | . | TGTGCCTGGGTCCCCCACGGGAAACCCTACGAGCAGTACTTC | CAWVPHGKPYEQYF
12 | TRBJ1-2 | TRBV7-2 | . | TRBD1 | TGTGCCAGCAGCAAGGACAGGGGCGGCTACACCTTC | CASSKDRGGYTF
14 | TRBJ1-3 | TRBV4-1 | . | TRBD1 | TGCGCCAGCAGCCAAGGGACAGGGGGAAACACCATATATTTT | CASSQGTGGNTIYF
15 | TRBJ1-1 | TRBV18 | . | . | TGTGCCAGCTCACCTAAAGACAGACAGAACACTGAAGCTTTCTTT | CASSPKDRQNTEAFF
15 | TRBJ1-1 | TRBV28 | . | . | TGTGCCAGCTCTGGTTGGGACACCTCGAACACTGAAGCTTTCTTT | CASSGWDTSNTEAFF
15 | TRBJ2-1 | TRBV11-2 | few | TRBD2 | TGTGCCAGCAGCCCACTAGCGGGGGGGCAAAATGAGCAGTTCTTC | CASSPLAGGQNEQFF
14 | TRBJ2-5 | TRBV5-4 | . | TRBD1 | TGTGCCAGCACCGGGACAGGGTCCTTGGAGACCCAGTACTTC | CASTGTGSLETQYF
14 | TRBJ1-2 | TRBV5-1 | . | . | TGCGCCAGCAGCTTGACTCAGGGGAGTGGTGGCTACACCTTC | CASSLTQGSGGYTF
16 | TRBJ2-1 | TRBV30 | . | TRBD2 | TGTGCCTGGATCAGTCGGGCGGGACTAGCCTACAATGAGCAGTTCTTC | CAWISRAGLAYNEQFF
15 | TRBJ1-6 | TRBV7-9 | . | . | TGTGCCAGCAGGGCCGGACAGACCATTAATTCACCCCTCCACTTT | CASRAGQTINSPLHF
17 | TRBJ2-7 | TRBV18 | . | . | TGTGCCAGCTCACCACCGGAGTCCGGCCACCGCTCCTACGAGCAGTACTTC | CASSPPESGHRSYEQYF
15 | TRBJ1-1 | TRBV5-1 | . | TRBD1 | TGCGCCAGCAGCTTGGGTGGACAGGGGAAAACTGAAGCTTTCTTT | CASSLGGQGKTEAFF
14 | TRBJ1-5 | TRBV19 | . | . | TGTGCCAGTACCAAGGGGGGGAGCAATCAGCCCCAGCATTTT | CASTKGGSNQPQHF
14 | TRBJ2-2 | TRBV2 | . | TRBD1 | TGTGCCAGCGGTGGGACAGTGAACACCGGGGAGCTGTTTTTT | CASGGTVNTGELFF
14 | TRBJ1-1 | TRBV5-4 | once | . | TGTGCCAGCAGCTCTGGGGGGGCGAGGTCTGAAGCTTTCTTT | CASSSGGARSEAFF
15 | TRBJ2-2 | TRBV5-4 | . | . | TGTGCCAGCAGCTTGGCACAGGGTCGCACCGGGGAGCTGTTTTTT | CASSLAQGRTGELFF
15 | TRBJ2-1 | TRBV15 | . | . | TGTGCCACCAGCAGTGGGGACAACTGGAATTATGAGCAGTTCTTC | CATSSGDNWNYEQFF
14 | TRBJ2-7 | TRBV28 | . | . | TGTGCCAGCATTGCAGATCCCCCCCACTACGAGCAGTACTTC | CASIADPPHYEQYF
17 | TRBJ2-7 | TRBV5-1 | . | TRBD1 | TGCGCCAGCAGCTTGAATCCCCCGGGACAGGGAGCTTACGAGCAGTACTTC | CASSLNPPGQGAYEQYF
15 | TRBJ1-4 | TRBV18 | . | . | TGTGCCAGCTCAAGAGAACAGCGGTCCAATGAAAAACTGTTTTTT | CASSREQRSNEKLFF
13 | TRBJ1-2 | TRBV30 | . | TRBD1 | TGTGCCTGGAGTGGGGCAGGGGGCTATGGCTACACCTTC | CAWSGAGGYGYTF
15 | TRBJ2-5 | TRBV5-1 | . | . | TGCGCCAGCAGCTTAATGGTTGGGTCCGGGGAGACCCAGTACTTC | CASSLMVGSGETQYF
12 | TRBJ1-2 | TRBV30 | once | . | TGTGCCTGGGCCCCACCCGGGGGAGGCTACACCTTC | CAWAPPGGGYTF
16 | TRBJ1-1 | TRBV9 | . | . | TGTGCCAGCAGCGTAGCTTACAGAGCAATGAACACTGAAGCTTTCTTT | CASSVAYRAMNTEAFF
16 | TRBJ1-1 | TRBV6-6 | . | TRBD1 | TGTGCCAGCAACGCCGGGACAGGGGACTTGAGCACTGAAGCTTTCTTT | CASNAGTGDLSTEAFF
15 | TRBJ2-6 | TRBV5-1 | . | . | TGCGCCAGCAGCCAAGGCGGTGCCGGGGCCAACGTCCTGACTTTC | CASSQGGAGANVLTF
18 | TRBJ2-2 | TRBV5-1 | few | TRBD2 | TGCGCCAGCAGCTTGGTAGGACTAGCGGGACTTAGTGCCGGGGAGCTGTTTTTT | CASSLVGLAGLSAGELFF
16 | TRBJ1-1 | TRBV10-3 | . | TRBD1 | TGTGCCATCAGTGAGTCATACGGGACAGGGGTAACTGAAGCTTTCTTT | CAISESYGTGVTEAFF
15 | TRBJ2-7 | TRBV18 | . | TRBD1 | TGTGCCAGCTCACCGCCCGGGACAGGGGGATACGAGCAGTACTTC | CASSPPGTGGYEQYF
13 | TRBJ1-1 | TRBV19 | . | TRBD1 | TGTGCCAGTAGTATAACAGGGGAGACTGAAGCTTTCTTT | CASSITGETEAFF
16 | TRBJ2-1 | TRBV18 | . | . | TGTGCCAGCTCACCACCAGCGACTAGGGGACCCAGTGAGCAGTTCTTC | CASSPPATRGPSEQFF
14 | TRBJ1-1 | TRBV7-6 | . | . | TGTGCCAGCAGCTCCAGGCAGGTGAACACTGAAGCTTTCTTT | CASSSRQVNTEAFF